This paragraph reports one T cell receptor beta chain. The antigen remains unidentified. The entry originates in a study of cytomegalovirus exposure and HLA in healthy donors. Study results and caveats: The study carried out a later analysis of TCR beta sequences. It associated some 17,000 of them with specific HLA alleles at a false discovery rate of 0.05.

The CDR3 runs to 15 residues. Trimming shortened V by 1 base and J by 0 bases, and 6 bases separated the two germline ends. Germline values: CDR1 LNHDA, CDR2 SQIVND (reference sequence). The PCR ran on 60 Vbeta and 13 Jbeta primers. The data were produced by immunoSEQ multiplex PCR, yet TCRdb's version contains in-frame clones alone and is incomplete. The data show more than 150,000 clones, more than 75% seen once. The receptor comes from a woman aged 25 to 39 in good health and CMV-seropositive. The sequencing sample was made of PBMCs. V gene TRBV19 combines with J gene TRBJ2-2; D gene uncertain. The CDR3 DNA is TGTGCCAGTAGTATAGTGGCAGCGAACACCGGGGAGCTGTTTTTT. Its protein is CASSIVAANTGELFF.